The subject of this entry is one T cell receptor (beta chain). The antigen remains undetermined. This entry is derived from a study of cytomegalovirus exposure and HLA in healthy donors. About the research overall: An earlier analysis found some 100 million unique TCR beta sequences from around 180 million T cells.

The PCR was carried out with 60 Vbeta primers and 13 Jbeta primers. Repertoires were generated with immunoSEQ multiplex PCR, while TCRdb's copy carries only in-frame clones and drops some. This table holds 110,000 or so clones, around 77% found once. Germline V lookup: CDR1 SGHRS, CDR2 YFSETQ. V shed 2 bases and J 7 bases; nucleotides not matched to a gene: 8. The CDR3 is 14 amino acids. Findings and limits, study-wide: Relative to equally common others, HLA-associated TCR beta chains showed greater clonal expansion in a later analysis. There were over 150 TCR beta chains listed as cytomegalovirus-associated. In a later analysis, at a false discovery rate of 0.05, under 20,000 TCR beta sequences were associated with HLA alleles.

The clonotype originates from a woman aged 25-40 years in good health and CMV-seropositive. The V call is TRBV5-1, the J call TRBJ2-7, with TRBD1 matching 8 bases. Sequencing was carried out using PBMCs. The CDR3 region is CASSFTGGTGEQYF. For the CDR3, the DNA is TGCGCCAGCAGCTTTACAGGGGGAACGGGGGAGCAGTACTTC.